This T cell receptor (beta chain) was captured in a study of T cell responses to AZD1222 COVID-19 vaccine. The CDR3 has 14 amino acids. Germline V gives CDR1 WSHSY, CDR2 SAAADI. V shed 6 bases and J shed 0 bases, with 9 bases lying between them. This table comes from immunoSEQ multiplex PCR, and its TCRdb copy is limited to in-frame clones, with some not included. This sample has approximately 79,000 clones, with roughly 88% found just once. Overall study findings and caveats: Repertoire collection took place solely once the T cell response had peaked. Most donors were white British, females outnumbered males, and clonal diversity was possibly underestimated. Two AZD1222 administrations were followed by greater Spike-specific TCR breadth and depth.

As for this clone: Its antigen is not known.

The source material was peripheral blood, sampled on day 0 of AZD1222 vaccination. The clonotype originates from an adult in good health. This rearrangement joins TRBV10-2 to TRBJ2-1; D is possibly TRBD1 (5 bases). CDR3 bases: TGCGCCAGCAGGAACCAGGGCTCCTACAATGAGCAGTTCTTC. This sequence encodes CASRNQGSYNEQFF.